This section outlines one TCR beta chain sequence together with its context. Next came a second PCR, run for about 7 to 12 cycles, which used a sample-barcoded 5' primer along with a J-beta primer mix. In TCRdb, the 5' RACE reads were re-called with MiXCR into one record per CDR3 protein. The sample shows some 800,000 distinct CDR3 sequences, approximately 25% of them seen only once. These data come from a study of blood T cells in healthy people across ages. These data were likewise used in another study, on T cells of mothers and their children. That work contributes: Over 8 million reads per mother and 2.5 million to 3.5 million per child were obtained.

Source material: blood. The sequence derives from a boy aged 5-17 years in good health.

CDR3 sequence: CASSLAGRTAQETQYF. The CDR3, as DNA: TGTGCCAGCAGCTTAGCGGGGCGGACAGCACAAGAGACCCAGTACTTC. The chain employs TRBV7-6 and TRBJ2-5; a possible D gene is TRBD1 (6 bases). There are 16 residues in the CDR3. In germline, CDR1 is SGHVS, CDR2 FNYEAQ. The germline V and J ends were trimmed by 0 bases and 2 bases, with 13 bases remaining between them.